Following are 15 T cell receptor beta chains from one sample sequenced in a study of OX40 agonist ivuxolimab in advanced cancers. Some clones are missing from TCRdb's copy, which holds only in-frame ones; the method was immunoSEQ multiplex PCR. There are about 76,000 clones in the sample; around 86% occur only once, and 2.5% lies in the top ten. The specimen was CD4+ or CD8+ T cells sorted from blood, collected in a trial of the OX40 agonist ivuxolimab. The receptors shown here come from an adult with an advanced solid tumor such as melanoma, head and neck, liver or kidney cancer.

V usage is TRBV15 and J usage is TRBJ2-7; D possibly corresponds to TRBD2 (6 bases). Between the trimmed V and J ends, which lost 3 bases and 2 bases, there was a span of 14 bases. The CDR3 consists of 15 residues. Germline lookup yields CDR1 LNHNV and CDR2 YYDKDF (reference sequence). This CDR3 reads CATSRGGEATYEQYF. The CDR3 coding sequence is TGTGCCACCAGCAGGGGTGGGGAGGCTACCTACGAGCAGTACTTC. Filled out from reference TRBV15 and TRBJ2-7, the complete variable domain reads DAMVIQNPRYQVTQFGKPVTLSCSQTLNHNVMYWYQQKSSQAPKLLFHYYDKDFNNEADTPDNFQSRRPNTSFCFLDIRSPGLGDTAMYLCATSRGGEATYEQYFGPGTRLTVT.

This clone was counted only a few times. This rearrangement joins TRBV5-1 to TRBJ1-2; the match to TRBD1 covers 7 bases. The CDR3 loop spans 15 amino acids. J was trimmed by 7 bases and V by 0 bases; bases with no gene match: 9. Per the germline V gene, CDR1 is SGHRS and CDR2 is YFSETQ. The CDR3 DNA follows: TGCGCCAGCAGCTTGGATATACAGGGGAGGGGTGGCTACACCTTC. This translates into CASSLDIQGRGGYTF. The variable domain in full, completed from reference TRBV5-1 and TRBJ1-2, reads KAGVTQTPRYLIKTRGQQVTLSCSPISGHRSVSWYQQTPGQGLQFLFEYFSETQRNKGNFPGRFSGRQFSNSRSEMNVSTLELGDSALYLCASSLDIQGRGGYTFGSGTRLTVV.

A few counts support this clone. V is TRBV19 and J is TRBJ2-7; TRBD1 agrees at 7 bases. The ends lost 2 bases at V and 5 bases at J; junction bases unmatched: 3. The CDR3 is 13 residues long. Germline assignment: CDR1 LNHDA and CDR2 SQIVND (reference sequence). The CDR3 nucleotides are TGTGCCAGTAGTATAACGGACAGGCACGAGCAGTACGTC. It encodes CASSITDRHEQYV.

CDR3 protein: CASSFPGQGANEQFF. The CDR3 region has the DNA TGTGCCAGCAGTTTCCCGGGACAGGGGGCAAATGAGCAGTTCTTC. This chain joins TRBV6-5 and TRBJ2-1; 12 bases line up with TRBD1. V shed 4 bases, J shed 7 bases, and the junction held 5 bases outside the gene matches. The germline V gene encodes CDR1 MNHEY and CDR2 SVGAGI. The CDR3 is 15 residues long.

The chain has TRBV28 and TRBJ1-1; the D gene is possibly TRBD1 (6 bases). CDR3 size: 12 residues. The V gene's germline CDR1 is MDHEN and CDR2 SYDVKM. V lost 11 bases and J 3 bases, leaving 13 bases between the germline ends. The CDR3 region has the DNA TGTGCCGCCCGGGGGCGGTACACTGAAGCTTTCTTT. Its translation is CAARGRYTEAFF.

CDR3: CASSSRWGGTSGANVLTF. Written as DNA, the CDR3 is TGTGCCAGCAGTTCTAGGTGGGGCGGCACTTCTGGGGCCAACGTCCTGACTTTC. The chain joins TRBV27 to TRBJ2-6, with TRBD1 as a possible D gene (5 bases). There are 18 residues in the CDR3. Germline assignment: CDR1 MNHEY and CDR2 SMNVEV (reference sequence). Trimming took off 4 bases at V and 1 base at J, with 17 bases between the two ends.

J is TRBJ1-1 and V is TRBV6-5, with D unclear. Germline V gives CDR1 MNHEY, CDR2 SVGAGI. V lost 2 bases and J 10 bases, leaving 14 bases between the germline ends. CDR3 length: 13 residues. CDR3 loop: CASSYLHNVAAFF. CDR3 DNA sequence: TGTGCCAGCAGTTACCTCCACAACGTGGCAGCTTTCTTT.

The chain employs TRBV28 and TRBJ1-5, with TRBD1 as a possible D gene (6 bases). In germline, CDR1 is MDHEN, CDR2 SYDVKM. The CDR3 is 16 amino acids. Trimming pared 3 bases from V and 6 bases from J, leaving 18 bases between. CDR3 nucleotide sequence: TGTGCCAGCAGTTTCCTATTACAGGGAGAAGGTCAGCCCCAGCATTTT. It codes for CASSFLLQGEGQPQHF.

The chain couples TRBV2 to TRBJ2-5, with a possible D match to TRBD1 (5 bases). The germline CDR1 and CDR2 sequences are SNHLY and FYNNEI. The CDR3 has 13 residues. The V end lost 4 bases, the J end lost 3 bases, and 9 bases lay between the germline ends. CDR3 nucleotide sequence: TGTGCCAGCAGTGGACAGACCAAAGAGACCCAGTACTTC. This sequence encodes CASSGQTKETQYF.

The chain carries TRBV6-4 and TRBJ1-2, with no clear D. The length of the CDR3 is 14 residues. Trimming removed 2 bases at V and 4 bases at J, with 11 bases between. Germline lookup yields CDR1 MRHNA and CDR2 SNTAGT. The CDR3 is CASSDKSGAYGYTF. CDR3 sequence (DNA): TGTGCCAGCAGTGACAAGTCAGGAGCCTATGGCTACACCTTC.

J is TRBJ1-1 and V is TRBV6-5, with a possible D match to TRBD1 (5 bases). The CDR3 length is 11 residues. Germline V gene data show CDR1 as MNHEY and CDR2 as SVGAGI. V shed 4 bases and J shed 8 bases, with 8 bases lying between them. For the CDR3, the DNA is TGTGCCAGCAGTTGGGCAGGGGAAGCTTTCTTT. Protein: CASSWAGEAFF.

The CDR3 DNA reads as TGTGCCAGCAGCTTAGATAGCAATCAGCCCCAGCATTTT. It codes for CASSLDSNQPQHF. The chain employs TRBV11-2 and TRBJ1-5; D remains ambiguous. This CDR3 contains 13 residues. The germline V and J ends were trimmed by 0 bases and 0 bases, with 0 bases remaining between them. Germline values: CDR1 SGHAT, CDR2 FQNNGV.

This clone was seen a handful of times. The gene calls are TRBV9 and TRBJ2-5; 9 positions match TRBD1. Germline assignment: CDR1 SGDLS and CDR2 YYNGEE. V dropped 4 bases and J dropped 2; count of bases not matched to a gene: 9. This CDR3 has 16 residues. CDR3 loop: CASSIRQGGGQETQYF. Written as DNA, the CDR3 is TGTGCCAGCAGCATAAGACAGGGGGGAGGGCAAGAGACCCAGTACTTC.

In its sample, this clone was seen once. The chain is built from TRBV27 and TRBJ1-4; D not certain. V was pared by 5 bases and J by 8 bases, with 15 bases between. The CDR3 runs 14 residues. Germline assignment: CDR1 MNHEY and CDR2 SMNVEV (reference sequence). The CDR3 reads CASSPQVAGEKLFF. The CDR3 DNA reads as TGTGCCAGCAGTCCTCAAGTGGCTGGGGAAAAACTGTTTTTT.

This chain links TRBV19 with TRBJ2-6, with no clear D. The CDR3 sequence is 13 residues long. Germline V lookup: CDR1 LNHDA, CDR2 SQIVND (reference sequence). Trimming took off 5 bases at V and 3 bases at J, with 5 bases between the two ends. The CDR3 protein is CASSFSGANVLTF. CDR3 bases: TGTGCCAGTAGTTTTAGTGGGGCCAACGTCCTGACTTTC.